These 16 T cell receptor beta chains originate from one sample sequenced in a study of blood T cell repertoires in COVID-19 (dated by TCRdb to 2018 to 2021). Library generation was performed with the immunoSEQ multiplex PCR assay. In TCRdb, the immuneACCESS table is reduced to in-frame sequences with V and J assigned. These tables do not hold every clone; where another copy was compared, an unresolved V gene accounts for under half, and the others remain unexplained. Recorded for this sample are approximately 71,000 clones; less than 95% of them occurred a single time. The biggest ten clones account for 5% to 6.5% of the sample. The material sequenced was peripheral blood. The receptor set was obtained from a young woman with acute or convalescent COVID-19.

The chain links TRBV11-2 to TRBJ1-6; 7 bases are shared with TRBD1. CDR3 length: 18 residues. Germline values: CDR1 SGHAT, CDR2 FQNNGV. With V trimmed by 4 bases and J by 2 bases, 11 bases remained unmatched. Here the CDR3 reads CASSSSFGDRAYNSPLHF. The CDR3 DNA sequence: TGTGCCAGCAGCTCAAGCTTTGGTGACAGGGCCTATAATTCACCCCTCCACTTT.

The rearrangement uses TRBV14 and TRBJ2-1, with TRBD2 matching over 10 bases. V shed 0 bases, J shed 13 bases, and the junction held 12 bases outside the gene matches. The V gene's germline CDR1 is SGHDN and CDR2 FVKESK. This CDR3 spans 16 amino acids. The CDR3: CASSQEVLAGEPPQFF. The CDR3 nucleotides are TGTGCCAGCAGCCAAGAGGTTCTAGCGGGGGAACCCCCTCAGTTCTTC.

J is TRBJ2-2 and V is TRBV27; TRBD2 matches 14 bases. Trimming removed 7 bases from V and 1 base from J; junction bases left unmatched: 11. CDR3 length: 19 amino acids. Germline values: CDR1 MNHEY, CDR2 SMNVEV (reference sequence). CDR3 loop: CASTFMTSGRAVNTGELFF. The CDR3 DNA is TGTGCCAGCACCTTCATGACTAGCGGGAGGGCCGTGAACACCGGGGAGCTGTTTTTT.

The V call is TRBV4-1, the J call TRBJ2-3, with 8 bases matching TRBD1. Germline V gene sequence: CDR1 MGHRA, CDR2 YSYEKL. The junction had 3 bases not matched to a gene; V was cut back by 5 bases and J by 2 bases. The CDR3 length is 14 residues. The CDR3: CASSWTGITDTQYF. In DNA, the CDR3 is TGCGCCAGCAGCTGGACAGGGATCACAGATACGCAGTATTTT.

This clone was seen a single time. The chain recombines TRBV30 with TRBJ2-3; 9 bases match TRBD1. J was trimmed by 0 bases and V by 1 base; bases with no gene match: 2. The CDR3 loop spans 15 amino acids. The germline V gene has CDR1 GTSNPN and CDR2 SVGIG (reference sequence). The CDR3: CAWSGGTGSTDTQYF. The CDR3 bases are TGTGCCTGGAGTGGAGGGACAGGGAGCACAGATACGCAGTATTTT.

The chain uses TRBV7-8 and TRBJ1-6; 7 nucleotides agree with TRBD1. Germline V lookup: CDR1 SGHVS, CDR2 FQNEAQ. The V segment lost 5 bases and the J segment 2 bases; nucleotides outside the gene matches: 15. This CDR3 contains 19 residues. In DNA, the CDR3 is TGTGCCAGCAGCCTCTCCAGGGGGTTGGGGGACGCCTATAATTCACCCCTCCACTTT. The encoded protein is CASSLSRGLGDAYNSPLHF.

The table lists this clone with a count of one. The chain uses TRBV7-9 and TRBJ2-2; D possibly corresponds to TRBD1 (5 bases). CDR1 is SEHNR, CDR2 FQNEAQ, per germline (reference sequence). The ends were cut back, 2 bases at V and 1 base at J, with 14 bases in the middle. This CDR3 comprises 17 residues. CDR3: CASSLIARQRNTGELFF. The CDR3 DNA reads TGTGCCAGCAGCTTAATCGCGAGACAGAGGAACACCGGGGAGCTGTTTTTT.

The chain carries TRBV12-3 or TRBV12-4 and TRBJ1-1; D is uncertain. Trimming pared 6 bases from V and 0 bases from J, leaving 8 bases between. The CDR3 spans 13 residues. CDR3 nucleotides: TGTGCCAGCAGCGTGTTCGTGAACACTGAAGCTTTCTTT. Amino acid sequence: CASSVFVNTEAFF.

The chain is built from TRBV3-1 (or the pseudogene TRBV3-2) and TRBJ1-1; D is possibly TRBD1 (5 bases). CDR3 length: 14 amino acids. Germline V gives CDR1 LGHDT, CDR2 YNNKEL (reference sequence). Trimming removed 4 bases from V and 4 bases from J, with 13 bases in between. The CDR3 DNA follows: TGTGCCAGCAGCCGCGCGGACGGGGGCACTGAAGCTTTCTTT. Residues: CASSRADGGTEAFF.

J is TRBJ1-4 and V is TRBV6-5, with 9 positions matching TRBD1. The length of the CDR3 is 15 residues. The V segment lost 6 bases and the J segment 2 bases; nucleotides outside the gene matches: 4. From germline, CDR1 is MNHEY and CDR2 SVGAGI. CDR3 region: CASRSTGGTNEKLFF. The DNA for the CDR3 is TGTGCCAGCAGATCAACAGGGGGCACTAATGAAAAACTGTTTTTT.

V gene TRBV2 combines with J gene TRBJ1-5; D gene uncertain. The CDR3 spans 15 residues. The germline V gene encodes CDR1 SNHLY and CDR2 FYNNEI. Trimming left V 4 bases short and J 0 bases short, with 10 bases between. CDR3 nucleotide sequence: TGTGCCAGCAGTGGACACACAAATAGCAATCAGCCCCAGCATTTT. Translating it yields CASSGHTNSNQPQHF. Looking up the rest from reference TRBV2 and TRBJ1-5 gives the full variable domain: EPEVTQTPSHQVTQMGQEVILRCVPISNHLYFYWYRQILGQKVEFLVSFYNNEISEKSEIFDDQFSVERPDGSNFTLKIRSTKLEDSAMYFCASSGHTNSNQPQHFGDGTRLSIL.

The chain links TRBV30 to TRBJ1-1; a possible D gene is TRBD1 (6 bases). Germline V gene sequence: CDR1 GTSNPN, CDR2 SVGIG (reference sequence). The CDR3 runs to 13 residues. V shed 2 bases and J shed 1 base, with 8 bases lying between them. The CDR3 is CAWSWTANTEAFF. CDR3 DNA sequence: TGTGCCTGGAGTTGGACAGCGAACACTGAAGCTTTCTTT.

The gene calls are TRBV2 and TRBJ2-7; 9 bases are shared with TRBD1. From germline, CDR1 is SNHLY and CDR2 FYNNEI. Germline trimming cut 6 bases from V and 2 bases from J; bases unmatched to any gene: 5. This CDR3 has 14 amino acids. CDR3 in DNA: TGTGCCAGCAGGGGGACAGGGTCTCCCTACGAGCAGTACTTC. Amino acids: CASRGTGSPYEQYF. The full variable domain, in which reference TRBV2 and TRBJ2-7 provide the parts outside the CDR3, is EPEVTQTPSHQVTQMGQEVILRCVPISNHLYFYWYRQILGQKVEFLVSFYNNEISEKSEIFDDQFSVERPDGSNFTLKIRSTKLEDSAMYFCASRGTGSPYEQYFGPGTRLTVT.

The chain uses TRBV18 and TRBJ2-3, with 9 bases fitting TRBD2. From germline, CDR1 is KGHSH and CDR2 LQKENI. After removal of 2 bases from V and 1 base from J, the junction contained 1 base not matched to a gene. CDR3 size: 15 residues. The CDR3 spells CASSPIAGGTDTQYF. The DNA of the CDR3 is TGTGCCAGCTCACCAATAGCGGGAGGCACAGATACGCAGTATTTT.

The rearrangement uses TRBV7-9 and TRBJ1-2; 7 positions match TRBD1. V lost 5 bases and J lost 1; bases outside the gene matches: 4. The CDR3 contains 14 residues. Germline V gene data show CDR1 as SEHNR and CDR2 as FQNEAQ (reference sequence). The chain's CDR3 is CASSPDRVNYGYTF. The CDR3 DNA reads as TGTGCCAGCAGCCCCGACAGGGTTAACTATGGCTACACCTTC.

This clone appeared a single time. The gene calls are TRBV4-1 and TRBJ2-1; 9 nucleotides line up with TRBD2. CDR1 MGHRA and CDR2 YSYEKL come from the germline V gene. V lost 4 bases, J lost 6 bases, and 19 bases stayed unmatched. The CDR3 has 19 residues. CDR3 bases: TGCGCCAGCAGCCCCCGCGTTAGCGGGGGAGCCGTGCAGCTCAATGAGCAGTTCTTC. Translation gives CASSPRVSGGAVQLNEQFF.